The next 23 T cell receptor beta chains were all read from a single sample in a study of T cells in women clearing cervical HPV infection. Assay used: immunoSEQ multiplex PCR; TCRdb lists only in-frame clones, some missing. The sample table includes approximately 37,000 clones. Sequencing was performed on blood buffy coat. The source is a woman between 18 and 70 years old with a cervical HPV16 infection that either progressed to CIN3+ or cleared (not recorded which).

The part of the CDR3 DNA that was read is TGTGCCAGCAGCCTTCTAGCGGGGGAAGAGACC. Translated, it gives CASSLLAGEET. The CDR3 as a whole reads CASSLLAGEETQYF. The chain links TRBV14 to TRBJ2-5; 10 nucleotides line up with TRBD2. The read ends 3 residues before the CDR3 terminus; that terminus is restored from the germline J gene. This CDR3 is 14 amino acids long. V trimming: 4 bases; J trimming: 3 bases; junction bases outside the gene matches: 2. Germline CDR1 SGHDN, CDR2 FVKESK.

Note on this clone: The read terminates 3 residues before the CDR3 end, so the remaining end is supplied by the germline J gene. V usage is TRBV19 and J usage is TRBJ2-4; the D call may be TRBD1 or TRBD2 (5 bases each). The CDR3 length is 12 residues. CDR1 is LNHDA, CDR2 SQIVND, per germline (reference sequence). The CDR3 sequence is CATKDEGYGQYF. The sequenced CDR3 bases are TGTGCCACCAAGGACGAGGGGTATGGT.

A remark on this clone: Read coverage stops 3 residues before the CDR3 terminus; the germline J gene supplies the remainder. J is TRBJ1-1 and V is TRBV11-2, with D tentatively TRBD1 (5 bases). Per the germline V gene, CDR1 is SGHAT and CDR2 is FQNNGV. This CDR3 is 13 amino acids long. Trimming removed 1 base at V and 3 bases at J, with 6 bases between. This CDR3 is CASSLAGYTEAFF. The DNA read from the CDR3 is TGTGCCAGCAGCTTAGCAGGGTACACTGAA.

A note on this clone: Sequencing ends 3 residues short of the CDR3 end; the germline J gene provides the rest. The chain combines TRBV7-3 with TRBJ2-3, with D possibly TRBD1 on 6 matching bases. CDR1 is SGHTA, CDR2 FQGTGA, per germline. V dropped 1 base and J dropped 1 base, with 15 bases sitting between them. This CDR3 has 17 residues. The sequenced part of the CDR3 DNA is TGTGCCAGCAGCTTAAAGTATAGGGGGATTGGCACAGATACG. As protein: CASSLKYRGIGTDT. In full, the CDR3 reads CASSLKYRGIGTDTQYF.

Notes on this clone: The DNA ends 3 residues before the CDR3 does, and the rest of the CDR3 is filled in from the germline J gene. The chain is built from TRBV11-2 and TRBJ1-4; D possibly corresponds to TRBD1 (5 bases). The germline V gene encodes CDR1 SGHAT and CDR2 FQNNGV. V dropped 4 bases and J dropped 8 bases, with 17 bases sitting between them. This CDR3 contains 15 residues. The covered CDR3 bases are TGTGCCAGCAGCTCTGACAGTCTGTCCGGAGAAAAA. Translation gives CASSSDSLSGEK. The whole CDR3 protein is CASSSDSLSGEKLFF. Together with reference TRBV11-2 and TRBJ1-4, the CDR3 gives the full variable domain: EAGVAQSPRYKIIEKRQSVAFWCNPISGHATLYWYQQILGQGPKLLIQFQNNGVVDDSQLPKDRFSAERLKGVDSTLKIQPAKLEDSAVYLCASSSDSLSGEKLFFGSGTQLSVL.

In regard to this clone: The sequenced fragment ends 3 residues before the CDR3 boundary, so the rest is inferred from the germline J gene. The V call is TRBV6-2 or TRBV6-3, the J call TRBJ2-4, with 9 bases aligning to TRBD1. The CDR3 has 14 residues. CDR1 and CDR2 from the germline V gene are MNHEY and SVGEGT. The CDR3: CASRPPTGGYGQYF. CDR3 bases read: TGTGCCAGCAGGCCACCTACAGGGGGCTATGGT.

Notes on this clone: The read terminates 3 residues ahead of where the CDR3 ends, so the germline J gene completes it. The chain is built from TRBV29-1 and TRBJ2-5; D perhaps matches TRBD2 (6 bases). V was clipped by 7 bases and J by 5 bases, with 14 bases between them. The CDR3 runs 12 residues. In germline, CDR1 is SQVTM, CDR2 ANQGSEA. CDR3 region: CSGVGTGETQYF. CDR3 DNA (partial): TGCAGCGGGGTGGGGACTGGCGAGACC.

The CDR3 here is CSPDFQETQYF. Incomplete CDR3 DNA: TGCAGTCCGGACTTTCAAGAGACG. The V gene is TRBV20-1, the J gene TRBJ2-3; a weak D match, TRBD2 (5 bases). The CDR3 end lies 3 residues beyond the end of the read and is filled in from the germline J gene. Germline assignment: CDR1 DFQATT and CDR2 SNEGSKA (reference sequence). This CDR3 is 11 amino acids long.

With respect to this clone: The CDR3 end lies 3 residues beyond the end of the read and is filled in from the germline J gene. The chain recombines TRBV30 with TRBJ2-5; D is possibly TRBD1 (6 bases). V lost 2 bases and J 5 bases, leaving 15 bases between the germline ends. Per the germline V gene, CDR1 is GTSNPN and CDR2 is SVGIG (reference sequence). The CDR3 loop spans 14 amino acids. CDR3 protein: CAWSPAPRGETQYF. CDR3 DNA (partial): TGTGCCTGGAGTCCTGCTCCAAGGGGGGAGACC.

Notes on this clone: The read stops 3 residues short of the end of the CDR3; the missing end is completed from the germline J gene. The chain combines TRBV13 with TRBJ2-2; D is unresolved. CDR3 length: 13 residues. Germline CDR1 and CDR2: PRHDT and FYEKMQ (reference sequence). The DNA read from the CDR3 is TGTGCCAGCAGCACCATAAGCGATGAAAAG. Protein sequence: CASSTISDEK. The whole CDR3 protein is CASSTISDEKLFF.

For this clone: The read ends 3 residues shy of where the CDR3 ends; the end is completed using the germline J gene. The rearrangement uses TRBV7-6 and TRBJ2-7; 7 nucleotides align to TRBD2. V shed 5 bases and J 1 base; nucleotides not matched to a gene: 11. This CDR3 has 16 residues. Germline CDR1 SGHVS, CDR2 FNYEAQ. The CDR3 sequence is CASSPGGPEGSYEQYF. The sequenced CDR3 bases are TGTGCCAGCAGCCCGGGAGGACCTGAGGGGTCCTACGAG. Drawing the rest from reference TRBV7-6 and TRBJ2-7, the complete variable domain is GAGVSQSPRYKVTKRGQDVALRCDPISGHVSLYWYRQALGQGPEFLTYFNYEAQQDKSGLPNDRFSAERPEGSISTLTIQRTEQRDSAMYRCASSPGGPEGSYEQYFGPGTRLTVT.

Regarding this clone: The sequence runs out 3 residues before the end of the CDR3; the remainder is reconstructed from the germline J gene. V gene TRBV11-2 combines with J gene TRBJ2-5; no definite D call. Germline V gives CDR1 SGHAT, CDR2 FQNNGV. The length of the CDR3 is 14 residues. V was trimmed by 4 bases and J by 2 bases, leaving 11 bases between them. CDR3 in amino acids: CASSSHGYQETQYF. The sequenced part of the CDR3 DNA is TGTGCCAGCAGCTCCCACGGGTATCAAGAGACC.

To note about this clone: The read gets to within 3 residues of the CDR3 end, and the germline J gene fills in the rest. This chain joins TRBV19 and TRBJ2-3, with D perhaps TRBD2 (6 bases). Germline V gives CDR1 LNHDA, CDR2 SQIVND (reference sequence). The CDR3 sequence is 14 residues long. Trimming stripped 5 bases from V and 0 bases from J, with 9 bases between. The CDR3 sequence: CASSLLASTDTQYF. CDR3 bases read: TGTGCCAGTAGTCTTCTAGCGAGCACAGATACG.

On this clone: Read sequence stops 3 residues before the CDR3 end, and the germline J gene provides the missing end. The chain links TRBV19 to TRBJ1-6; no clear D gene. There are 13 residues in the CDR3. Per the germline V gene, CDR1 is LNHDA and CDR2 is SQIVND (reference sequence). V was pared by 1 base and J by 9 bases, with 7 bases between. The sequenced CDR3 bases are TGTGCCAGTAGTATAGGAGCACGTTCACCC. This sequence encodes CASSIGARSP. The full-length CDR3 reads as CASSIGARSPLHF.

About this clone: Coverage ceases 3 residues before the CDR3 finishes, and the germline J gene fills in the end. The chain combines TRBV19 with TRBJ2-3, with 12 bases lining up with TRBD1. The CDR3 sequence is 15 residues long. Germline-derived CDR1 and CDR2 are LNHDA and SQIVND (reference sequence). The V gene end was trimmed by 3 bases and the J gene end by 7 bases; junction bases not matched to a gene: 5. Partial CDR3 DNA: TGTGCCAGTAGTATCGGGACAGGGGGCGGGTATACG. This gives the protein CASSIGTGGGYT. The entire CDR3 is CASSIGTGGGYTQYF.

Details on this clone: Read sequence stops 3 residues before the CDR3 end, and the germline J gene provides the missing end. The chain uses TRBV19 and TRBJ1-2; D possibly corresponds to TRBD1 (6 bases). The CDR3 is made up of 14 amino acids. Germline lookup yields CDR1 LNHDA and CDR2 SQIVND (reference sequence). V shed 6 bases and J shed 0 bases, with 11 bases lying between them. The covered CDR3 bases are TGTGCCAGTAGCCGGGACAACTCTAACTATGGC. Translation: CASSRDNSNYG. In full, the CDR3 is CASSRDNSNYGYTF.

The sequenced CDR3 bases are TGCGCCAGCAGGAGGGGGCGGGAATATAATTCACCC. Translation gives CASRRGREYNSP. The full-length CDR3 reads as CASRRGREYNSPLHF. The chain links TRBV5-1 to TRBJ1-6; 7 bases match TRBD1. The read terminates 3 residues before the CDR3 end, so the remaining end is supplied by the germline J gene. J lost 4 bases, V lost 5 bases, and 6 bases had no gene match. The CDR3 has 15 residues. Germline V CDR1 and CDR2: SGHRS, YFSETQ.

Points on this clone: Sequencing ends 3 residues short of the CDR3 end; the germline J gene provides the rest. This chain connects TRBV7-2 to TRBJ2-2; the D gene is possibly TRBD2 (7 bases). V shed 5 bases and J shed 8 bases, with 15 bases lying between them. There are 14 residues in the CDR3. The germline CDR1 and CDR2 sequences are SGHTA and FQGNSA. The part of the CDR3 DNA that was read is TGTGCCAGCAGCCACGATAGGGGGGGAGGGGAG. It codes for CASSHDRGGGE. The complete CDR3 reads CASSHDRGGGELFF.

About this clone itself: The read stops 3 residues short of the end of the CDR3; the missing end is completed from the germline J gene. The chain joins TRBV19 to TRBJ2-7; D may be TRBD1 (6 bases). CDR1 is LNHDA and CDR2 is SQIVND in the germline V gene (reference sequence). V was clipped by 3 bases and J by 4 bases, with 7 bases between them. The CDR3 runs 12 residues. This CDR3 reads CASSMRGYEQYF. The sequenced CDR3 bases are TGTGCCAGTAGTATGAGGGGGTACGAG.

The DNA read from the CDR3 is TGCAGTGCGGCGGGACTAGGTCTCTACGAG. Its translation: CSAAGLGLYE. In full, the CDR3 is CSAAGLGLYEQYF. The chain combines TRBV20-1 with TRBJ2-7; 8 nucleotides agree with TRBD2. The observed sequence ends 3 residues before the CDR3 terminus, with the missing tail filled in from the germline J gene. Germline values: CDR1 DFQATT, CDR2 SNEGSKA (reference sequence). V lost 6 bases and J lost 3; bases outside the gene matches: 7. The CDR3 is made up of 13 amino acids.

As to this clone: The CDR3 end falls 3 residues outside the read, so it is completed with the germline J gene. The V call is TRBV5-1, the J call TRBJ2-5, with 10 positions matching TRBD1. In germline, CDR1 is SGHRS, CDR2 YFSETQ. V lost 4 bases and J lost 5; bases outside the gene matches: 5. The CDR3 contains 14 residues. CDR3 amino acids: CASSAGTGEETQYF. CDR3 DNA (partial): TGCGCCAGCAGCGCCGGGACAGGGGAGGAGACC.

Turning to this clone: The CDR3 is cut off 3 residues early in the read; its end comes from the germline J gene. J is TRBJ2-2 and V is TRBV5-1; 8 nucleotides agree with TRBD2. The CDR3 totals 16 residues. Losses at the gene ends were 3 bases for V and 2 bases for J; bases not matched to a gene: 6. The germline gives CDR1 SGHRS, CDR2 YFSETQ. CDR3 protein: CASSSLAGTNTGELFF. The CDR3 DNA, read in part, is TGCGCCAGCAGCTCGTTAGCGGGAACAAACACCGGGGAG.

Concerning this clone itself: The read is 3 residues too short to cover the CDR3 end, so that end is filled in from the germline J gene. J is TRBJ2-4 and V is TRBV5-4; 11 nucleotides align to TRBD2. The junction had 9 bases not matched to a gene; V was cut back by 4 bases and J by 6 bases. Germline CDR1 SGHNT, CDR2 YYREEE (reference sequence). This CDR3 spans 16 amino acids. The CDR3: CASSVAGGLERNIQYF. Incomplete CDR3 DNA: TGTGCCAGCAGCGTAGCGGGAGGGTTGGAGCGAAACATT.